The rows below give T cell receptor beta chains drawn from one sample of a study of blood T cells in healthy people across ages. TCRdb passed the 5' RACE reads through MiXCR, listing each CDR3 protein once. The repertoire includes 1.5 million or so distinct CDR3 sequences, around two fifths of them detected once, and 7.9% sits in the top ten. Sequenced input: blood. These TCRs come from a woman under 30 in good health. CDR3s include the opening cysteine and the closing phenylalanine or tryptophan. D genes are given only for firm matches. Clone size appears in some rows only: once, few, many, or a class for an expanded clone.

NA,TRBJ2-5,TRBD2,TRBV3-1,TGTGCCAGCAGCCCGGGACTAGCGGCGTACTTC,CASSPGLAAYF
NA,TRBJ2-5,NA,TRBV11-2,TGTGCCAGCACCGAAACCCCAGGAGCGTTCGAGACCCAGTACTTC,CASTETPGAFETQYF
NA,TRBJ2-2,NA,TRBV20-1,TGCAGTGCTACATCCAGCGGCGTCGCCGGGGAGCTGTTTTTT,CSATSSGVAGELFF
NA,TRBJ2-7,TRBD2,TRBV3-1,TGTGCCAGCAGCCAAGATGGGAGGGGTGGCTACGAGCAGTACTTC,CASSQDGRGGYEQYF
few,TRBJ1-1,NA,TRBV12-3/TRBV12-4,TGTGCCAGCAGTTCAGAGGTGGCAAGGGACACTGAAGCTTTCTTT,CASSSEVARDTEAFF
NA,TRBJ2-3,NA,TRBV7-2,TGTGCCAGCAGCTTAGGGACTTTAACTAAAGATACGCAGTATTTT,CASSLGTLTKDTQYF
many,TRBJ1-2,NA,TRBV6-2/TRBV6-3,TGTGCCAGCAGCCGAACAGGACCCGTTGGCTACACCTTC,CASSRTGPVGYTF
NA,TRBJ2-7,NA,TRBV7-2,TGTGCCAGCAGCCCACAGCCCGGACAGCTACCCGACGAGCAGTACTTC,CASSPQPGQLPDEQYF
NA,TRBJ2-1,NA,TRBV12-3/TRBV12-4,TGTGCCAGCAGTTTAAACAGTGGTGAGCAGTTCTTC,CASSLNSGEQFF
NA,TRBJ1-4,TRBD1,TRBV6-1,TGTGCCAGCACCGACACCGGGACAGGGGGTCTTTATGCTGAAAAACTGTTTTTT,CASTDTGTGGLYAEKLFF
NA,TRBJ2-1,TRBD1,TRBV27,TGTGCCAGCAGTTTAGGGACAGGCAACTACAATGAGCGGTTCTTC,CASSLGTGNYNERFF
NA,TRBJ2-3,TRBD2,TRBV10-3,TGTGCCATCAGTGGGACTAGCCCCTCCACAGATACGCAGTATTTT,CAISGTSPSTDTQYF
NA,TRBJ2-1,TRBD2,TRBV25-1,TGTGCCAGCAGTACACGACTAGCGGGAGTCTGGGAGTCCTACAATGAGCAGTTCTTC,CASSTRLAGVWESYNEQFF
few,TRBJ2-7,TRBD1,TRBV7-2,TGTGCCAGCACCTATTCCGGGACAGGGTACTACGAGCAGTACTTC,CASTYSGTGYYEQYF
NA,TRBJ2-1,TRBD1,TRBV3-1,TGTGCCAGCAGCCAAGGGACAGGGGGCCACAATGAGCAGTTCTTC,CASSQGTGGHNEQFF
few,TRBJ2-7,NA,TRBV29-1,TGCAGCGTTGAAGGTCTTGAGGGGACGGATTACAATGAGCAGTACTTC,CSVEGLEGTDYNEQYF
few,TRBJ1-2,NA,TRBV3-1,TGTGCCAGCAGCCAAGATATAGGGCCATATGGCTACACCTTC,CASSQDIGPYGYTF
few,TRBJ2-5,TRBD2,TRBV11-2,TGTGCCAGCAGCTGGACTAGCGGGGGGGAAGAGACCCAGTACTTC,CASSWTSGGEETQYF
NA,TRBJ2-5,NA,TRBV4-1,TGCGCCAGCAGCCAAGCGGTATGGCAGGCACAAGAGACCCAGTACTTC,CASSQAVWQAQETQYF
NA,TRBJ2-7,TRBD2,TRBV12-3/TRBV12-4,TGTGCCAGCAGTTTAGATGCAGCGGGACGCCACTACAGTGAGCAGTACTTC,CASSLDAAGRHYSEQYF
NA,TRBJ1-3,NA,TRBV20-1,TGCAGTGCTAGAGAGGCTCAGGCCCGCGACACCATATATTTT,CSAREAQARDTIYF
NA,TRBJ1-1,NA,TRBV5-6,TGTGCCAGCAGCTTGAGTCTGGGGACGGTGAACACTGAAGCTTTCTTT,CASSLSLGTVNTEAFF
few,TRBJ2-7,NA,TRBV4-1,TGCGCCAGCAGCCAACTTCCCCATACGGGGGCCTACGAGCAGTACTTC,CASSQLPHTGAYEQYF
few,TRBJ2-3,TRBD2,TRBV5-1,TGCGCCAGCAGCTTGGTTACCAACCTACTAGCGCTCACAGATACGCAGTATTTT,CASSLVTNLLALTDTQYF
NA,TRBJ1-4,TRBD1,TRBV7-2,TGTGCCAGCAGCTTACGGGACAGGGATAGTGAAAAACTGTTTTTT,CASSLRDRDSEKLFF
NA,TRBJ2-7,NA,TRBV20-1,TGCAGTGCTAGAGATCCCCTAGCTCGCGAGCAGTACTTC,CSARDPLAREQYF
once,TRBJ2-7,TRBD1,TRBV18,TGTGCCAGCTCACCGGGACAGGGGGCAGTGTACGAGCAGTACTTC,CASSPGQGAVYEQYF
few,TRBJ2-5,NA,TRBV6-5,TGTGCCAGCAGTTACTCGACCCGGAATGAGCAGTACTTC,CASSYSTRNEQYF
NA,TRBJ2-3,TRBD2,TRBV20-1,TGCAGTGCAACGCCTCGACTAGCGGGGGGGGAACCCCCTAGCACAGATACGCAGTATTTT,CSATPRLAGGEPPSTDTQYF
many,TRBJ2-3,TRBD1,TRBV29-1,TGCAGCGTCGTCAGGGGGTTGTCAGATACGCAGTATTTT,CSVVRGLSDTQYF
NA,TRBJ1-1,TRBD1,TRBV15,TGTGCCACCAGCAGAGATTGGGTGGGGACAGCTGAAGCTTTCTTT,CATSRDWVGTAEAFF
NA,TRBJ2-2,NA,TRBV6-5,TGTGCCAGCAGGGGGGCGCTTAACACCGGGGAGCTGTTTTTT,CASRGALNTGELFF
NA,TRBJ1-6,TRBD1,TRBV20-1,TGCAGTGCCGCGACAGGGACAGGGGTTTCACCCCTCCACTTT,CSAATGTGVSPLHF
few,TRBJ2-5,TRBD1,TRBV29-1,TGCAGCGTTGCGACAGGGGAAGAGACCCAGTACTTC,CSVATGEETQYF
NA,TRBJ2-1,TRBD1,TRBV5-1,TGCGCCAGCAGCTTACCCGGGACAGAACACAATAAGCAGTTCTTC,CASSLPGTEHNKQFF
NA,TRBJ2-3,TRBD2,TRBV6-2/TRBV6-3,TGTGCCAGCAGTCTAATAGCGGGGTTAACGGATACGCAGTATTTT,CASSLIAGLTDTQYF
few,TRBJ2-4,NA,TRBV10-3,TGTGCCATCAGTGAGGAGGGCCAGATAGCCAAAAACATTCAGTACTTC,CAISEEGQIAKNIQYF
NA,TRBJ1-6,NA,TRBV18,TGTGCCAGCTCACCGACCCCCAATTCACCCCTCCACTTT,CASSPTPNSPLHF
once,TRBJ1-2,TRBD1,TRBV5-1,TGCGCCAGCAGCCGATGGACAGGGGACTATGGCTACACCTTC,CASSRWTGDYGYTF
NA,TRBJ2-3,NA,TRBV5-6,TGTGCCAGCAGCTTTTCGGCGGGGTCTAGCACAGATACGCAGTATTTT,CASSFSAGSSTDTQYF
many,TRBJ2-4,TRBD1,TRBV3-1,TGTGCCAGCAGCCAAGGAGGGACAGCCATTCAGTACTTC,CASSQGGTAIQYF
once,TRBJ2-1,NA,TRBV2,TGTGCCAGCATAGGGGGGGCCAAAGATGAGCAGTTCTTC,CASIGGAKDEQFF
few,TRBJ2-1,NA,TRBV24-1,TGTGCCACCAGTGACGGACGACAGTCAAATGAGCAGTTCTTC,CATSDGRQSNEQFF
many,TRBJ2-7,NA,TRBV20-1,TGCAGTGCTAGGGGTGGCGGGGACTCCTACGAGCAGTACTTC,CSARGGGDSYEQYF
few,TRBJ2-5,TRBD1,TRBV4-1,TGCGCCAGCAGCCAAGAAGGGACAGAGTACCAAGAGACCCAGTACTTC,CASSQEGTEYQETQYF
few,TRBJ2-2,NA,TRBV12-3/TRBV12-4,TGTGCCAGCAGTGGAGGACGATCCGGGGAGCTGTTTTTT,CASSGGRSGELFF
NA,TRBJ2-7,TRBD2,TRBV12-3/TRBV12-4,TGTGCCAGCAACCTTGGGGGACTAGACTACGAGCAGTACTTC,CASNLGGLDYEQYF
NA,TRBJ2-5,TRBD2,TRBV12-3/TRBV12-4,TGTGCCAGCAGTTTACGGGGGGGCCTAGGGGAGCAGTACTTC,CASSLRGGLGEQYF
NA,TRBJ2-1,TRBD2,TRBV9,TGTGCCAGCAGCGCCACTAGCGGGGGCCTAACCTACAATGAGCAGTTCTTC,CASSATSGGLTYNEQFF
NA,TRBJ2-1,TRBD2,TRBV20-1,TGCAGTAAGTTGGGACCTAGCGGATCCAATGAGCAGTTCTTC,CSKLGPSGSNEQFF
few,TRBJ2-3,TRBD2,TRBV4-1,TGCGCCAGCAGCCAAGCGCAACTAGCGGGTAGCACAGATACGCAGTATTTT,CASSQAQLAGSTDTQYF
NA,TRBJ1-5,NA,TRBV28,TGTGCCAGCAGTTTACCGGACAGCGGCAATCAGCCCCAGCATTTT,CASSLPDSGNQPQHF
NA,TRBJ1-2,NA,TRBV20-1,TGCAGTGCAGTCGACAGCGGCTACACCTTC,CSAVDSGYTF